What follows are 18 T cell receptor beta chains derived from one specimen sequenced in a study of blood T cell repertoires in COVID-19. Some clones are missing from TCRdb's copy, which holds only in-frame ones; the method was immunoSEQ multiplex PCR. The repertoire holds over 150,000 clones, with 60% to 85% as singletons. The sample consisted of peripheral blood. The receptor source for this set is a man aged 60 to 75 with acute or convalescent COVID-19.

The chain links TRBV18 to TRBJ1-2; the D is unclear. The CDR3 runs to 15 residues. With 3 bases removed from V and 6 bases from J, the gap between germline ends came to 17 bases. CDR1 is KGHSH and CDR2 is LQKENI in the germline V gene. CDR3 amino acids: CASSPTGLPYDGYTF. Here the CDR3 DNA reads TGTGCCAGCTCACCGACGGGTCTACCTTATGATGGCTACACCTTC.

Only a few counts were recorded for this clone. CDR3 in DNA: TGTGCCAGCAGGCAGGGTGGGCGTTCACCCCTCCACTTT. Translating gives CASRQGGRSPLHF. The rearrangement joins TRBV6-5 to TRBJ1-6; the D gene is possibly TRBD1 (5 bases). V gave up 6 bases and J gave up 9 bases, with 12 bases separating them. CDR1 is MNHEY and CDR2 is SVGAGI in the germline V gene. The CDR3 totals 13 residues.

This clone has a handful of counts. The CDR3 DNA follows: TGTGCCAGCAGCCATTGGACAGGGGTATTTGAAGAGACCCAGTACTTC. Translation: CASSHWTGVFEETQYF. The chain employs TRBV7-9 and TRBJ2-5, with 9 nucleotides matching TRBD1. V dropped 5 bases and J dropped 3; count of bases not matched to a gene: 10. Germline values: CDR1 SEHNR, CDR2 FQNEAQ (reference sequence). The CDR3 has 16 amino acids.

The chain joins TRBV9 to TRBJ2-3; D is perhaps TRBD1 (6 bases). This CDR3 contains 14 residues. The V and J ends lost 2 bases and 5 bases respectively, with 12 bases between them. Germline lookup yields CDR1 SGDLS and CDR2 YYNGEE. CDR3 sequence reads: CASSVFGGKDTQYF. The DNA of the CDR3 is TGTGCCAGCAGCGTGTTTGGGGGCAAAGATACGCAGTATTTT.

This clone was recorded only once. The chain is built from TRBV18 and TRBJ2-5, with 8 bases that match TRBD1. J was trimmed by 0 bases and V by 1 base; bases with no gene match: 7. Germline V lookup: CDR1 KGHSH, CDR2 LQKENI. The length of the CDR3 is 17 residues. The CDR3 here is CASSPRQRTGYQETQYF. CDR3 coding DNA: TGTGCCAGCTCACCACGACAGCGGACAGGGTACCAAGAGACCCAGTACTTC.

The V and J genes are TRBV2 and TRBJ1-1; perhaps TRBD1 as D (5 bases). Trimming took 7 bases from V and 1 from J, leaving 13 bases between them. The germline CDR1 and CDR2 sequences are SNHLY and FYNNEI. The CDR3 has 14 amino acids. The CDR3 reads CASMRETANTEAFF. CDR3 sequence (DNA): TGTGCCAGCATGAGAGAGACAGCGAACACTGAAGCTTTCTTT.

The chain carries TRBV7-8 and TRBJ1-1; D is uncertain. Trimming stripped 5 bases from V and 3 bases from J, with 16 bases between. The CDR3 runs 15 residues. CDR1 is SGHVS, CDR2 FQNEAQ, per germline. The CDR3 loop is CASSQTSRRDTEAFF. The CDR3 nucleotides read TGTGCCAGCAGCCAAACTAGCCGTAGGGACACTGAAGCTTTCTTT. Full variable domain (missing parts from reference TRBV7-8 and TRBJ1-1): GAGVSQSPRYKVAKRGQDVALRCDPISGHVSLFWYQQALGQGPEFLTYFQNEAQLDKSGLPSDRFFAERPEGSVSTLKIQRTQQEDSAVYLCASSQTSRRDTEAFFGQGTRLTVV.

This clone was seen at least ten times. This sequence joins TRBV4-1 and TRBJ1-1; 7 positions match TRBD1. The CDR3 length is 13 residues. The ends lost 4 bases at V and 5 bases at J; junction bases unmatched: 4. Germline CDR1 and CDR2: MGHRA and YSYEKL. CDR3 bases: TGCGCCAGCAGCCGGTTGACAGGGACTGAAGCTTTCTTT. This translates into CASSRLTGTEAFF.

CDR3 amino acids: CASTRGNGDTGELFF. The CDR3 DNA reads as TGTGCCAGCACCAGGGGGAATGGAGACACCGGGGAGCTGTTTTTT. V gene TRBV9 combines with J gene TRBJ2-2; 7 bases fit TRBD1. With 6 bases clipped from V and 3 bases from J, the junction kept 8 bases outside the gene matches. This CDR3 has 15 residues. Germline V gene lookup returns CDR1 SGDLS and CDR2 YYNGEE.

This clone was observed a handful of times. The chain recombines TRBV9 with TRBJ1-6; TRBD1 matches at 8 bases. V shed 4 bases, J shed 13 bases, and the junction held 4 bases outside the gene matches. The CDR3 is made up of 12 amino acids. The V gene's germline CDR1 is SGDLS and CDR2 YYNGEE. CDR3 nucleotides: TGTGCCAGCAGCTCCCGGACAGGGCCCCTCCACTTT. This sequence encodes CASSSRTGPLHF. Supplemented by reference TRBV9 and TRBJ1-6, the full variable domain reads DSGVTQTPKHLITATGQRVTLRCSPRSGDLSVYWYQQSLDQGLQFLIQYYNGEERAKGNILERFSAQQFPDLHSELNLSSLELGDSALYFCASSSRTGPLHFGNGTRLTVT.

The gene calls are TRBV10-3 and TRBJ2-3, with D uncertain. The ends were cut back, 4 bases at V and 3 bases at J, with 5 bases in the middle. Germline V gives CDR1 ENHRY, CDR2 SYGVKD. CDR3 size: 12 residues. The CDR3 sequence is CAISGETDTQYF. The CDR3 DNA follows: TGTGCCATCAGTGGTGAGACAGATACGCAGTATTTT.

The rearrangement uses TRBV27 and TRBJ1-5, with D maybe TRBD1 (6 bases). Germline assignment: CDR1 MNHEY and CDR2 SMNVEV (reference sequence). Between the trimmed V and J ends, which lost 6 bases and 4 bases, there was a span of 10 bases. This CDR3 is built from 13 residues. CDR3 loop: CASRKTGNQPQHF. CDR3 coding DNA: TGTGCCAGCAGAAAAACAGGGAATCAGCCCCAGCATTTT.

This rearrangement joins TRBV4-1 to TRBJ1-3, with TRBD1 as a possible D gene (5 bases). Trimming stripped 0 bases from V and 4 bases from J, with 16 bases between. CDR1 MGHRA and CDR2 YSYEKL come from the germline V gene. The CDR3 extends over 17 amino acids. CDR3 residues: CASSQDTSTVYGNTIYF. Written as DNA, the CDR3 is TGCGCCAGCAGCCAAGACACCTCGACAGTATACGGAAACACCATATATTTT.

The rearrangement uses TRBV9 and TRBJ2-1; D perhaps matches TRBD2 (6 bases). The CDR3 loop spans 16 amino acids. The V end lost 0 bases, the J end lost 2 bases, and 12 bases lay between the germline ends. CDR1 is SGDLS, CDR2 YYNGEE, per germline. This chain's CDR3 is CASSVGDSLTYNEQFF. Here the CDR3 DNA reads TGTGCCAGCAGCGTAGGGGACTCCTTAACCTACAATGAGCAGTTCTTC. The entire variable domain, with the rest obtained from reference TRBV9 and TRBJ2-1, is as follows: DSGVTQTPKHLITATGQRVTLRCSPRSGDLSVYWYQQSLDQGLQFLIQYYNGEERAKGNILERFSAQQFPDLHSELNLSSLELGDSALYFCASSVGDSLTYNEQFFGPGTRLTVL.

This chain connects TRBV7-8 to TRBJ1-5; 7 bases align to TRBD1. Germline V gene sequence: CDR1 SGHVS, CDR2 FQNEAQ. With 6 bases clipped from V and 4 bases from J, the junction kept 3 bases outside the gene matches. The CDR3 is 13 amino acids. The CDR3 loop reads CASRGGLNQPQHF. Written as DNA, the CDR3 is TGTGCCAGCAGAGGGGGCCTGAATCAGCCCCAGCATTTT.

The J gene is TRBJ1-3, the V gene TRBV5-5; no reliable D call. V shed 6 bases and J shed 4 bases, with 17 bases lying between them. This CDR3 contains 15 residues. Germline CDR1 SGHKS, CDR2 YYEKEE (reference sequence). The CDR3 DNA reads TGTGCCAGCACCGAAAACCCGGGTAACGGAAACACCATATATTTT. This sequence encodes CASTENPGNGNTIYF.

This chain joins TRBV27 and TRBJ1-5; possibly TRBD1 for D (5 bases). In germline, CDR1 is MNHEY, CDR2 SMNVEV (reference sequence). Trimming stripped 8 bases from V and 3 bases from J, with 14 bases between. The CDR3 extends over 14 amino acids. CDR3 bases: TGTGCCAGCGGGGAGGCAGGGTTCAATCAGCCCCAGCATTTT. Amino acid sequence: CASGEAGFNQPQHF.

The rearrangement uses TRBV3-1 (or the pseudogene TRBV3-2) and TRBJ1-1, with a tentative D call TRBD1 (5 bases). The CDR3 spans 14 residues. V lost 1 base and J 4 bases, leaving 10 bases between the germline ends. Looked up from germline, CDR1 is LGHDT and CDR2 is YNNKEL (reference sequence). Here the CDR3 reads CASSQGSGATEAFF. CDR3 sequence (DNA): TGTGCCAGCAGCCAAGGGAGTGGGGCCACTGAAGCTTTCTTT.